These T cell receptor beta chains were read from a single sample in a study of T cells in Graves' hyperthyroidism and ophthalmopathy. TCRdb processed the multiplex PCR reads anew with MiXCR; each CDR3 protein has one entry. The sample lists about 350,000 distinct CDR3 sequences; about 14% were seen once. Sequencing input: blood. Every receptor here comes from a woman younger than 45 with Graves' hyperthyroidism. Both conserved end residues are part of each CDR3. A D gene is named only where the DNA matches it firmly. Clone size is shown for a subset of rows, as once, few, many or a class of expanded clone.

j_gene | v_gene | abundance | d_gene | CDR3nt | CDR3aa
TRBJ2-1 | TRBV20-1 | many | . | TGCAGTGCTAGAGGAGGTGTCGGGGGGCTGGGGAATGAGCAGTTCTTC | CSARGGVGGLGNEQFF
TRBJ2-1 | TRBV5-4 | few | TRBD2 | TGTGCCAGCAGCCTCGGGACTAGCGGAACCAATGAGCAGTTCTTC | CASSLGTSGTNEQFF
TRBJ2-7 | TRBV9 | many | TRBD1 | TGTGCCAGCAGCCCCCCCGGGACAGGGTGGAACGAGCAGTACTTC | CASSPPGTGWNEQYF
TRBJ2-2 | TRBV20-1 | . | . | TGCAGTGCTAGACGTAACGAGAATACCGGGGAGCTGTTTTTT | CSARRNENTGELFF
TRBJ2-1 | TRBV3-1 | many | TRBD2 | TGTGCCAGCAGCCCTGGGACTAGACCAAGGGGTGAGCAGTTCTTC | CASSPGTRPRGEQFF
TRBJ2-3 | TRBV24-1 | few | . | TGTGCCACCAGGTTAGCAGATACGCAGTATTTT | CATRLADTQYF
TRBJ1-4 | TRBV10-1 | . | . | TGCGCCGGCGAGGGGGAAAAACTGTTTTTT | CAGEGEKLFF
TRBJ2-1 | TRBV6-1 | . | . | TGTGCCAGCAGGATTCAGGGTCGGGAGCAGTTCTTC | CASRIQGREQFF
TRBJ2-3 | TRBV6-5 | . | TRBD2 | TGTGCCAGCAGTTACCTGACTAGCGGGAGGGGCACAGATACGCAGTATTTT | CASSYLTSGRGTDTQYF
TRBJ2-1 | TRBV24-1 | few | . | TGTGCCACCAGTGATTTGTCCGTTTCCTACAATGAGCAGTTCTTC | CATSDLSVSYNEQFF
TRBJ2-3 | TRBV6-1 | many | TRBD2 | TGTGCCAGCAGCATCAGCGGGAGGCTACGCACAGATACGCAGTATTTT | CASSISGRLRTDTQYF
TRBJ2-1 | TRBV29-1 | few | TRBD2 | TGCAGCGTCGGACTAGCGGGATATGAGCAGTTCTTC | CSVGLAGYEQFF
TRBJ2-7 | TRBV27 | many | . | TGTGCCAGCAGTTTAAATGGGGGAGCCTCGGTTGGGCAGTACTTC | CASSLNGGASVGQYF
TRBJ1-2 | TRBV5-5 | many | TRBD1 | TGTGCCAGCAGCCAGGGGGGACTGCAGGGCAGCTACACCTTC | CASSQGGLQGSYTF
TRBJ2-1 | TRBV7-9 | many | TRBD2 | TGTGCCAGCAGCCCTCCGGGACTAGCGGGAGTACATGAGCAGTTCTTC | CASSPPGLAGVHEQFF
TRBJ1-6 | TRBV30 | few | . | TGTGCCTGGAGTGACAGTAATTCACCCCTCCACTTT | CAWSDSNSPLHF
TRBJ1-1 | TRBV20-1 | . | TRBD1 | TGCAGTGCAAAAACCGGGACAGAGAGCGCTGAAGCTTTCTTT | CSAKTGTESAEAFF
TRBJ2-1 | TRBV27 | few | . | TGTGCCAGCATCTCTCCCGGGGCAGGACACAATGAGCAGTTCTTC | CASISPGAGHNEQFF
TRBJ2-7 | TRBV7-8 | few | . | TGTGCCAGCAGCTTCTGGACCTCATCGGGTGAGCAGTACTTC | CASSFWTSSGEQYF
TRBJ2-6 | TRBV2 | few | TRBD1 | TGTGTCACAGCAGAGGGACAGGGGCTCTCTGGGGCCAACGTCCTGACTTTC | CVTAEGQGLSGANVLTF
TRBJ2-7 | TRBV11-3 | . | TRBD2 | TGTGCCAGCAGCTTCCGGACTAGCGGGGTGAGGTACGAGCAGTACTTC | CASSFRTSGVRYEQYF
TRBJ2-1 | TRBV14 | . | . | TGTGCCAGCAGCCAAGTGACAGGAACTGGGGAGTTCTTC | CASSQVTGTGEFF
TRBJ1-2 | TRBV28 | . | . | TGCGCCAGCAGCCAAGAAGGGCGGCCCGATGGCTACACCTTC | CASSQEGRPDGYTF
TRBJ2-1 | TRBV5-4 | . | TRBD1 | TGTGCCAGCAGCCCCGACAGGGGGCGAAGCAATGAGCAGTTCTTC | CASSPDRGRSNEQFF
TRBJ1-5 | TRBV28 | few | . | TGTGCCAGCCTTGGGACGTCCGATCAGCCCCAGCATTTT | CASLGTSDQPQHF
TRBJ1-4 | TRBV6-1 | many | . | TGTGCCAGCAGACCCGGGATGAAACCGGGGGATAATGAAAAACTGTTTTTT | CASRPGMKPGDNEKLFF
TRBJ2-7 | TRBV5-1 | . | TRBD2 | TGCGCCAGCAGCTTGGACCGGGGGGAACTTGCATACGAGCAGTACTTC | CASSLDRGELAYEQYF
TRBJ2-5 | TRBV10-3 | . | . | TGTGCCACTGGCGGCGTTCGCAGTCCCCAAGAGACCCAGTACTTC | CATGGVRSPQETQYF
TRBJ2-5 | TRBV6-1 | few | TRBD1 | TGTGCCAGCAGTTATTACAGGGGAAAAGAGACCCAGTACTTC | CASSYYRGKETQYF
TRBJ2-5 | TRBV11-2 | many | . | TGTGCCAGCAGCTTAGCCCGATTATCCCAAGAGACCCAGTACTTC | CASSLARLSQETQYF
TRBJ1-1 | TRBV18 | once | . | TGTGCCACCAGGGACTCCATGAACACTGAAGCTTTCTTT | CATRDSMNTEAFF
TRBJ1-2 | TRBV27 | . | . | TGTGCCAGCAGTTTATCGGGGTTCAATGGCTACACCTTC | CASSLSGFNGYTF
TRBJ2-5 | TRBV9 | . | . | TGTGCCAGTGGACAACAAGAGACCCAGTACTTC | CASGQQETQYF
TRBJ2-3 | TRBV28 | many | . | TGTGCCAACCCCTCGGGGACCTGTGACCTCACAGATACGCAGTATTTT | CANPSGTCDLTDTQYF
TRBJ1-1 | TRBV12-3/TRBV12-4 | many | . | TGTGCCAGCAGGACTACCGAGGGGAACACTGAAGCTTTCTTT | CASRTTEGNTEAFF
TRBJ2-1 | TRBV6-2/TRBV6-3 | . | . | TGTGCCAGCAGTTATGAAGGCAGGGTATCCGCGGGCCAGTTCTTC | CASSYEGRVSAGQFF
TRBJ2-5 | TRBV28 | many | TRBD1 | TGTGCCAGCAGTCCCCGACAGGGGGATGGACAAGAGACCCAGTACTTC | CASSPRQGDGQETQYF
TRBJ2-1 | TRBV24-1 | many | TRBD2 | TGTGCCACCAGTTGGACTAGCGGGAGGGGAAGCTCCTACAATGAGCAGTTCTTC | CATSWTSGRGSSYNEQFF
TRBJ2-1 | TRBV20-1 | . | TRBD1 | TGCAGTGTGGGGACAGCAACCTCCAATGAGCAGTTCTTC | CSVGTATSNEQFF
TRBJ2-1 | TRBV19 | . | . | TGTGCCAGTAGTGTCCTCGGGATTCCTCACAATGAGCAGTTCTTC | CASSVLGIPHNEQFF